This paragraph covers one T cell receptor (beta chain) sequence. No antigen is known for it. No base quality information exists; no much larger clone differs at one position. RNA was extracted using the RNeasy kit, and roughly 0.5 to 1 ug of the RNA was reverse transcribed with random hexamers. The immunoSEQ multiplex PCR assay, which covers 54 Vbeta and 13 Jbeta segments, was used to amplify TCR beta CDR3 regions. Bias from PCR amplification was corrected by using a synthetic template baseline for primer optimization and for computational correction. The original methods were these. Reads were annotated to V, D and J genes per IMGT and analyzed with immunoSEQ Analyzer, keeping only productive sequences. Clonality was calculated as one minus the Shannon entropy normalized by log2 of the number of productive unique sequences. For each patient and control, public and private clones were evaluated among the 100 most prevalent clones. Clones were defined as Susac-specific when absent from the healthy and MS cohorts, from about 1,100 published viral clones and from other ImmuneACCESS disease sequences. The public sequencing data were trimmed at Q25 with fastp and processed into clonotypes with MiXCR by TCRdb, which kept only in-frame beta chains. Rows merge per CDR3 protein into single entries with the most common DNA and genes. The V and J calls reflect TCRdb's pipeline rather than the authors' work. This sample holds roughly 220,000 distinct CDR3 sequences; around 93% were observed only once. The ten largest make up 0.15% of the sample.

Peripheral blood CD8+ and CD4+ T cells from healthy donors, Susac syndrome patients and multiple sclerosis patients were profiled using high-throughput TCR beta sequencing. The Susac syndrome patients fulfilled recently defined diagnostic criteria for definite or probable disease. CD8+ TEMRA cells were enriched by FACS, while bulk CD8+ and CD4+ T cells were purified by magnetic negative isolation. Blood was drawn into EDTA tubes, processed within 24 hours, and PBMCs were isolated by density gradient centrifugation. PBMCs intended for TCR sequencing were cryopreserved in liquid nitrogen and were subsequently thawed in a 37 degrees C water bath. A purity of at least 90% was achieved for sorted or isolated CD4+, CD8+ and CD8+ TEMRA cells. V is reduced by 0 bases and J by 7 bases, leaving a spacing of 6 bases between them. The CDR3, from cysteine to phenylalanine, totals 12 residues. Just CDR3 DNA is preserved here, 36 bases in frame from base 1. The germline V gene yields SGHDN for CDR1 and FVKESK for CDR2.

This sample is drawn from a study of CD8 T cells in Susac syndrome (dated by TCRdb to about 2019). Looking at the study overall: Of the Susac syndrome patients who were sequenced, more than five had clinically active disease and 8 or 9 were in clinical remission. Repertoire sequencing was used to test whether CD8+ T cell activation and differentiation in Susac syndrome was antigen driven. At blood withdrawal, Susac syndrome patients were therapy-naive, treated with corticosteroids (with IVIg additionally given to some), or treated with IVIg alone.

Paper-wide results and their limitations: The TCR sequencing and HLA analysis was acknowledged to have included a relatively small number of individuals. No clonal expansion was detected in the CD4+ T cell repertoire of Susac syndrome patients.

The rearranged segments are TRBV14 and TRBJ2-5; the D gene cannot be named for sure. The receptor comes from a human donor with Susac syndrome. Input material: CD4+ T cells from PBMCs. In nucleotide form, the sequence is TGTGCCAGCAGCCAAGATCTGGGGACCCAGTACTTC. This yields the protein CASSQDLGTQYF.